These T cell receptor beta chains were read from a single sample in a study of shared clonotypes between healthy human individuals. Profiling relied on immunoSEQ multiplex PCR, and the TCRdb table lists in-frame clones only, not all of them. The table lists 600,000 to 750,000 clones, about 90% of them singletons, with 30% to 40% in the top ten. Sequencing was done on a sample of memory CD8+ T cells from PBMCs. All receptors derive from a man aged 18 to 29 in good health. Some clones in this sample may be carry-over from other donors' samples. Each CDR3 is given with its conserved first and last residue. D genes are given only for firm matches. Clone size appears in some rows only: once, few, many, or a class for an expanded clone.

CDR3 protein: CASSLGGPGLAGPPYEQYF
CDR3 DNA: TGCGCCAGCAGCTTAGGGGGCCCGGGACTAGCGGGGCCCCCCTACGAGCAGTACTTC
D gene: TRBD2
clone size: NA
V gene: TRBV5-1
J gene: TRBJ2-7

CDR3 protein: CASRLISRLEQYF
CDR3 DNA: TGTGCAAGTCGCTTAATTTCCCGCCTGGAGCAGTACTTC
D gene: NA
clone size: NA
V gene: TRBV12-2
J gene: TRBJ2-7

CDR3 protein: CASSIRDRGNQPQHF
CDR3 DNA: TGTGCCAGCAGCATCCGGGACAGAGGCAATCAGCCCCAGCATTTT
D gene: NA
clone size: NA
V gene: TRBV21-1
J gene: TRBJ1-5

CDR3 protein: CASSLNRGHEQYF
CDR3 DNA: TGCGCCAGCAGCTTAAACAGGGGCCACGAGCAGTACTTC
D gene: TRBD1
clone size: NA
V gene: TRBV5-1
J gene: TRBJ2-7

CDR3 protein: CASSLSLGQPSYEQYF
CDR3 DNA: TGTGCCAGCAGTTTAAGTCTAGGACAGCCCTCCTACGAGCAGTACTTC
D gene: NA
clone size: NA
V gene: TRBV28
J gene: TRBJ2-7

CDR3 protein: CASSSTGQGFVEQYF
CDR3 DNA: TGTGCCAGCAGCTCCACAGGGCAGGGTTTTGTCGAGCAGTACTTC
D gene: NA
clone size: NA
V gene: TRBV5-6
J gene: TRBJ2-7

CDR3 protein: CASSGPDSEFF
CDR3 DNA: TGTGCCAGCAGCGGCCCTGACAGCGAGTTCTTC
D gene: NA
clone size: once
V gene: TRBV7-9
J gene: TRBJ2-1

CDR3 protein: CASSKEVAAGGPEAGELFF
CDR3 DNA: TGTGCCAGCAGCAAAGAGGTCGCAGCGGGAGGGCCAGAGGCCGGGGAGCTGTTTTTT
D gene: NA
clone size: NA
V gene: TRBV21-1
J gene: TRBJ2-2

CDR3 protein: CASSSLRGNTEAFF
CDR3 DNA: TGTGCCAGCAGCTCCCTCCGGGGAAACACTGAAGCTTTCTTT
D gene: NA
clone size: NA
V gene: TRBV9
J gene: TRBJ1-1

CDR3 protein: CASSWTGLVEQYF
CDR3 DNA: TGTGCCAGCAGCTGGACAGGGTTGGTCGAGCAGTACTTC
D gene: TRBD1
clone size: NA
V gene: TRBV6-1
J gene: TRBJ2-7

CDR3 protein: CASSLETGSGTTEAFF
CDR3 DNA: TGTGCCAGCAGCTTAGAGACAGGGTCGGGTACCACTGAAGCTTTCTTT
D gene: TRBD1
clone size: NA
V gene: TRBV5-6
J gene: TRBJ1-1

CDR3 protein: CASRKVGQGALGYTF
CDR3 DNA: TGTGCCAGCAGAAAAGTCGGACAGGGGGCGCTTGGCTACACCTTC
D gene: TRBD1
clone size: NA
V gene: TRBV5-4
J gene: TRBJ1-2

CDR3 protein: CASSLGWGQGYEQYF
CDR3 DNA: TGTGCCAGCAGTTTAGGCTGGGGACAGGGTTACGAGCAGTACTTC
D gene: TRBD1
clone size: NA
V gene: TRBV28
J gene: TRBJ2-7

CDR3 protein: CASSPSQASYEQYF
CDR3 DNA: TGTGCCAGCAGCCCCTCCCAGGCTAGCTACGAGCAGTACTTC
D gene: NA
clone size: NA
V gene: TRBV7-2
J gene: TRBJ2-7

CDR3 protein: CASSRLAGHEQYF
CDR3 DNA: TGTGCCAGTAGTAGACTAGCGGGCCACGAGCAGTACTTC
D gene: TRBD2
clone size: once
V gene: TRBV19
J gene: TRBJ2-7

CDR3 protein: CASSLDRFYEQYF
CDR3 DNA: TGTGCCAGCTCACTGGACCGCTTCTACGAGCAGTACTTC
D gene: NA
clone size: NA
V gene: TRBV18
J gene: TRBJ2-7

CDR3 protein: CATSNSRGNDPYEQYF
CDR3 DNA: TGTGCCACCAGCAATTCCAGGGGGAACGACCCCTACGAGCAGTACTTC
D gene: TRBD1
clone size: NA
V gene: TRBV15
J gene: TRBJ2-7

CDR3 protein: CASSVSTEPTGELFF
CDR3 DNA: TGTGCCAGCAGCGTATCTACAGAACCCACCGGGGAGCTGTTTTTT
D gene: NA
clone size: NA
V gene: TRBV9
J gene: TRBJ2-2

CDR3 protein: CASSQESASYMSKNIQYF
CDR3 DNA: TGCGCCAGCAGCCAAGAATCGGCTAGCTACATGTCCAAAAACATTCAGTACTTC
D gene: NA
clone size: NA
V gene: TRBV4-3
J gene: TRBJ2-4

CDR3 protein: CASSFAGGGGEQYF
CDR3 DNA: TGTGCCAGCAGTTTCGCTGGGGGTGGAGGCGAGCAGTACTTC
D gene: NA
clone size: NA
V gene: TRBV28
J gene: TRBJ2-7

CDR3 protein: CASSYWRSGGETQYF
CDR3 DNA: TGTGCCAGCAGTTACTGGAGGAGCGGCGGAGAGACCCAGTACTTC
D gene: NA
clone size: few
V gene: TRBV6-5
J gene: TRBJ2-5

CDR3 protein: CASSVGRGRTDTQYF
CDR3 DNA: TGTGCCAGCAGTGTGGGGCGGGGTCGGACAGATACGCAGTATTTT
D gene: NA
clone size: NA
V gene: TRBV2
J gene: TRBJ2-3

CDR3 protein: CASSQDEGYYYEQYF
CDR3 DNA: TGCGCCAGCAGCCAAGACGAGGGGTATTACTACGAGCAGTACTTC
D gene: NA
clone size: NA
V gene: TRBV4-1
J gene: TRBJ2-7

CDR3 protein: CSVVAVAGVWANVLTF
CDR3 DNA: TGCAGCGTTGTGGCGGTAGCGGGGGTTTGGGCCAACGTCCTGACTTTC
D gene: TRBD2
clone size: NA
V gene: TRBV29-1
J gene: TRBJ2-6

CDR3 protein: CASTTGLAGEQYF
CDR3 DNA: TGTGCCAGCACCACCGGGCTAGCGGGAGAGCAGTACTTC
D gene: TRBD2
clone size: once
V gene: TRBV6-6
J gene: TRBJ2-7

CDR3 protein: CAISEFANEKLFF
CDR3 DNA: TGTGCCATCAGTGAGTTCGCTAATGAAAAACTGTTTTTT
D gene: NA
clone size: NA
V gene: TRBV6-5
J gene: TRBJ1-4

CDR3 protein: CASSSGGAVYNEQFF
CDR3 DNA: TGTGCCAGCAGCTCGGGGGGAGCAGTCTACAATGAGCAGTTCTTC
D gene: TRBD2
clone size: NA
V gene: TRBV7-6
J gene: TRBJ2-1

CDR3 protein: CASRNDINYGYTF
CDR3 DNA: TGTGCCAGCAGAAACGATATCAACTATGGCTACACCTTC
D gene: NA
clone size: NA
V gene: TRBV6-5
J gene: TRBJ1-2